These 11 T cell receptor beta chains came from one sample sequenced in a study of Ad26.COV2.S vaccination and SARS-CoV-2 variants. Documented treatment: around 19 received Ad26.COV2.S at low or high dose, single or two shots; five or six received placebo; per-sample allocation not given. Samples were taken on day 63 after the first vaccine or placebo injection. Some clones are missing from TCRdb's copy, which holds only in-frame ones; the method was immunoSEQ multiplex PCR. The profile shows 430,000 or so clones, 89% of them singletons. The source material was peripheral blood, sampled in a trial of Ad26.COV2.S vaccine versus placebo. These receptors were obtained from a person between 18 and 65 years old who received the Ad26.COV2.S COVID-19 vaccine or a placebo.

The J gene is TRBJ2-5, the V gene TRBV7-9; D is perhaps TRBD2 (6 bases). This CDR3 has 15 residues. CDR1 and CDR2 from the germline V gene are SEHNR and FQNEAQ (reference sequence). Trimming pared 5 bases from V and 4 bases from J, leaving 17 bases between. CDR3: CASSPRTLGGETQYF. CDR3 sequence (DNA): TGTGCCAGCAGCCCCCGGACCTTGGGGGGAGAGACCCAGTACTTC. The complete variable domain, with remaining parts taken from reference TRBV7-9 and TRBJ2-5, reads DTGVSQNPRHKITKRGQNVTFRCDPISEHNRLYWYRQTLGQGPEFLTYFQNEAQLEKSRLLSDRFSAERPKGSFSTLEIQRTEQGDSAMYLCASSPRTLGGETQYFGPGTRLLVL.

V gene TRBV18 combines with J gene TRBJ2-6; D is possibly TRBD1 (6 bases). Between the trimmed V and J ends, which lost 6 bases and 1 base, there was a span of 16 bases. This CDR3 spans 17 amino acids. CDR1 is KGHSH and CDR2 is LQKENI in the germline V gene. The CDR3 DNA follows: TGTGCCAGCTCCTACGAGAGGACAGCTTCTGGGGCCAACGTCCTGACTTTC. It specifies CASSYERTASGANVLTF.

V usage is TRBV6-5 and J usage is TRBJ1-1, with 9 positions matching TRBD1. This CDR3 has 15 residues. The germline V gene encodes CDR1 MNHEY and CDR2 SVGAGI. V shed 11 bases and J 6 bases; nucleotides not matched to a gene: 16. CDR3 DNA: TGTGCCGCCTCCTTCAAGGGACAGGGTTTTGCTGAAGCTTTCTTT. This sequence encodes CAASFKGQGFAEAFF.

The chain joins TRBV14 to TRBJ1-5, with no clear D. Germline V CDR1 and CDR2: SGHDN, FVKESK. Trimming pared 2 bases from V and 5 bases from J, leaving 7 bases between. There are 13 residues in the CDR3. DNA of the CDR3: TGTGCCAGCAGCCAATTTCAGCATCAGCCCCAGCATTTT. Amino acid sequence: CASSQFQHQPQHF.

V and J are TRBV7-2 and TRBJ1-3, with TRBD1 as a possible D gene (6 bases). The germline CDR1 and CDR2 sequences are SGHTA and FQGNSA. V lost 5 bases, J lost 4 bases, and 21 bases lay in between. This CDR3 comprises 17 residues. CDR3 in amino acids: CASSPRRQVLSGNTIYF. The CDR3 coding sequence is TGTGCCAGCAGCCCCAGGAGACAGGTACTCTCCGGAAACACCATATATTTT.

This clone was observed a single time. CDR3 coding DNA: TGTGCCAGCAGCTTACGGTTTGGCAGGGGGGCATCTAGCTATGGCTACACCTTC. Translation: CASSLRFGRGASSYGYTF. The rearrangement joins TRBV7-2 to TRBJ1-2, with 7 bases matching TRBD1. Germline V lookup: CDR1 SGHTA, CDR2 FQGNSA. CDR3 size: 18 residues. V lost 2 bases and J lost 4; bases outside the gene matches: 16.

This clone was seen only a few times. The V gene is TRBV5-1, the J gene TRBJ2-3; TRBD1 agrees at 7 bases. Trimming took 1 base from V and 2 from J; bases not matched to a gene: 4. CDR3 length: 15 residues. CDR1 is SGHRS, CDR2 YFSETQ, per germline. The CDR3 spells CASSLLGQHTDTQYF. CDR3 nucleotide sequence: TGCGCCAGCAGCTTGTTGGGACAGCACACAGATACGCAGTATTTT.

The rearrangement uses TRBV5-1 and TRBJ1-6; TRBD1 matches 9 bases. CDR3 length: 14 amino acids. The germline V gene has CDR1 SGHRS and CDR2 YFSETQ. V was pared by 5 bases and J by 8 bases, with 5 bases of the junction left unmatched. CDR3 protein: CASRTRDRDSPLHF. The CDR3 DNA follows: TGCGCCAGCAGGACCCGGGACAGGGATTCACCCCTCCACTTT.

The chain links TRBV20-1 to TRBJ1-1; D is unclear. With 6 bases removed from V and 11 bases from J, the gap between germline ends came to 16 bases. CDR3 length equals 11 residues. From germline, CDR1 is DFQATT and CDR2 SNEGSKA (reference sequence). The CDR3 region has the DNA TGCAGTGCCCCCACAAGTCTCGGGGCTTTCTTT. It is translated as CSAPTSLGAFF.

V and J are TRBV12-3 or TRBV12-4 and TRBJ2-1; tentative D call: TRBD1 (5 bases). This CDR3 has 11 residues. V dropped 5 bases and J dropped 12 bases, with 11 bases sitting between them. The CDR3 reads CASSVGHRQFF. CDR3 bases: TGTGCCAGCAGTGTGGGGCACCGGCAGTTCTTC.

This clone was observed a few times. The J gene is TRBJ2-3, the V gene TRBV6-1; 8 bases are shared with TRBD2. This CDR3 region has 15 residues. Germline V gene data show CDR1 as MNHNS and CDR2 as SASEGT. The V and J ends lost 5 bases and 6 bases, in that order; junction bases with no gene match: 10. DNA for the CDR3: TGTGCCAGCAGTTCCTTAGCGGGGCGGGAGGATACGCAGTATTTT. It is translated as CASSSLAGREDTQYF.